The next 29 T cell receptor beta chains were all read from a single sample in a study of CD8 T cells in ankylosing spondylitis. TCRdb passed the 5' RACE reads through MiXCR, listing each CDR3 protein once. Among about 42,000 distinct CDR3 sequences listed, over 3.5% were seen once. The sample comprised blood, either unsorted or a sorted T cell fraction (not recorded which). These receptor sequences come from a female donor with ankylosing spondylitis or in good health (not recorded which).

The V gene is TRBV9, the J gene TRBJ2-5; D gene ambiguous. The CDR3 has 13 amino acids. V gave up 7 bases and J gave up 1 base, with 11 bases separating them. In germline, CDR1 is SGDLS, CDR2 YYNGEE. The chain's CDR3 is CASGSGPQETQYF. DNA for the CDR3: TGTGCCAGCGGCTCCGGGCCCCAAGAGACCCAGTACTTC.

This chain joins TRBV9 and TRBJ2-1; TRBD1 is a possible D gene (5 bases). The CDR3 runs 15 residues. Per germline, CDR1 SGDLS and CDR2 YYNGEE. Trimming cost V 0 bases and J 3 bases, with 10 bases left between them. This CDR3 is CASSVAGRVYNEQFF. CDR3 nucleotide sequence: TGTGCCAGCAGCGTAGCGGGCAGGGTCTACAATGAGCAGTTCTTC.

The sample holds many counts of this clonotype. CDR3 sequence: CARLTGTLSSYNSPLHF. CDR3 bases: TGTGCCAGACTAACAGGGACCTTAAGCTCCTATAATTCACCCCTCCACTTT. This sequence joins TRBV7-8 and TRBJ1-6; D perhaps matches TRBD1 (6 bases). The CDR3 consists of 17 residues. V was trimmed by 9 bases and J by 0 bases, leaving 18 bases between them. In germline, CDR1 is SGHVS, CDR2 FQNEAQ.

By sample fraction, this clonotype is medium-sized. The rearrangement uses TRBV9 and TRBJ1-2; 7 nucleotides line up with TRBD1. CDR3 length equals 12 residues. The germline V gene encodes CDR1 SGDLS and CDR2 YYNGEE. V trimming: 4 bases; J trimming: 7 bases; junction bases outside the gene matches: 4. CDR3 DNA: TGTGCCAGCAGCCCGACAGGGTCTGGCTACACCTTC. It translates to CASSPTGSGYTF. Complete variable domain (other parts from reference TRBV9 and TRBJ1-2): DSGVTQTPKHLITATGQRVTLRCSPRSGDLSVYWYQQSLDQGLQFLIQYYNGEERAKGNILERFSAQQFPDLHSELNLSSLELGDSALYFCASSPTGSGYTFGSGTRLTVV.

This clonotype was seen only a few times. The J gene is TRBJ2-3, the V gene TRBV9; 7 bases are shared with TRBD1. There are 14 residues in the CDR3. CDR1 and CDR2 from the germline V gene are SGDLS and YYNGEE. V shed 4 bases, J shed 1 base, and the junction held 3 bases outside the gene matches. This chain's CDR3 is CASSSGTGTDTQYF. In DNA form, the CDR3 reads TGTGCCAGCAGCTCCGGGACAGGCACAGATACGCAGTATTTT.

This clonotype was picked up many times. The gene calls are TRBV9 and TRBJ1-1; 8 positions match TRBD1. Germline lookup yields CDR1 SGDLS and CDR2 YYNGEE. This CDR3 contains 16 residues. V dropped 0 bases and J dropped 1; count of bases not matched to a gene: 5. CDR3 in DNA: TGTGCCAGCAGCGTAGTGGCAGGGGGCCAGAACACTGAAGCTTTCTTT. Translating it yields CASSVVAGGQNTEAFF.

The V gene is TRBV9, the J gene TRBJ2-7; D perhaps matches TRBD2 (5 bases). V dropped 0 bases and J dropped 7 bases, with 14 bases sitting between them. The CDR3 sequence is 14 residues long. Per the germline V gene, CDR1 is SGDLS and CDR2 is YYNGEE. For the CDR3, the DNA is TGTGCCAGCAGCGTAGCCCCTCCACCGGGGGAGCAGTACTTC. Translating gives CASSVAPPPGEQYF. Variable domain in full (rest from reference TRBV9 and TRBJ2-7): DSGVTQTPKHLITATGQRVTLRCSPRSGDLSVYWYQQSLDQGLQFLIQYYNGEERAKGNILERFSAQQFPDLHSELNLSSLELGDSALYFCASSVAPPPGEQYFGPGTRLTVT.

This clonotype was seen repeatedly, ten times or more. The rearrangement joins TRBV9 to TRBJ1-2; no reliable D call. Germline values: CDR1 SGDLS, CDR2 YYNGEE. The length of the CDR3 is 15 residues. Trimming stripped 0 bases from V and 2 bases from J, with 11 bases between. The CDR3 sequence: CASSVGSLPNYGYTF. The CDR3 nucleotides are TGTGCCAGCAGCGTAGGCAGTCTGCCCAACTATGGCTACACCTTC.

This clonotype was detected many times. The chain employs TRBV9 and TRBJ2-3, with D possibly being TRBD1 (6 bases). The V gene lost 0 bases and the J gene lost 6 bases, with 14 bases spanning the gap. The CDR3 consists of 15 residues. Germline V gene data show CDR1 as SGDLS and CDR2 as YYNGEE. For the CDR3, the DNA is TGTGCCAGCAGCGTAGTAGGGACACGCCAGGATACGCAGTATTTT. Protein: CASSVVGTRQDTQYF.

This clonotype came up many times. V and J are TRBV9 and TRBJ2-7; D remains unclear. V lost 3 bases, J lost 2 bases, and 9 bases lay in between. CDR1 SGDLS and CDR2 YYNGEE come from the germline V gene. This CDR3 has 13 residues. CDR3 amino acids: CASSAPPAYEQYF. CDR3 in DNA: TGTGCCAGCAGCGCCCCTCCGGCCTACGAGCAGTACTTC.

This clonotype was detected ten times or more. The J gene is TRBJ2-5, the V gene TRBV9, with TRBD2 as a possible D gene (5 bases). Trimming removed 1 base from V and 4 bases from J, with 14 bases in between. Germline CDR1 SGDLS, CDR2 YYNGEE. The CDR3 totals 15 residues. In DNA form, the CDR3 reads TGTGCCAGCAGCGTATTGGGAAACGAGGGAGAGACCCAGTACTTC. As protein: CASSVLGNEGETQYF.

V and J are TRBV9 and TRBJ2-7; 7 nucleotides align to TRBD1. Germline V CDR1 and CDR2: SGDLS, YYNGEE. The length of the CDR3 is 17 residues. Trimming took 4 bases from V and 0 from J; bases not matched to a gene: 13. The CDR3 bases are TGTGCCAGCAGCCTACGAAAGGGACAGCCCTTCTCCTACGAGCAGTACTTC. Translated, it gives CASSLRKGQPFSYEQYF.

There are many counts of this clonotype. The J gene is TRBJ2-7, the V gene TRBV9; no definite D call. Trimming pared 0 bases from V and 0 bases from J, leaving 10 bases between. Germline V gives CDR1 SGDLS, CDR2 YYNGEE. The CDR3 is made up of 15 amino acids. The CDR3 DNA follows: TGTGCCAGCAGCGTAGCCCCACGATTCTCCTACGAGCAGTACTTC. It specifies CASSVAPRFSYEQYF.

This clonotype was seen many times. The rearrangement joins TRBV9 to TRBJ2-5; 7 bases are shared with TRBD2. The CDR3 is 18 residues long. V lost 2 bases and J lost 0; bases outside the gene matches: 13. Germline CDR1 reads SGDLS; CDR2 reads YYNGEE. The CDR3 spells CASSVAVGLAAYQETQYF. The CDR3 DNA reads TGTGCCAGCAGCGTCGCCGTCGGGCTAGCGGCTTACCAAGAGACCCAGTACTTC.

This clonotype was detected many times. This chain connects TRBV9 to TRBJ1-5; no firm D call. Between the trimmed V and J ends, which lost 4 bases and 3 bases, there was a span of 14 bases. This CDR3 has 15 residues. Germline V CDR1 and CDR2: SGDLS, YYNGEE. The CDR3 loop reads CASSPGSPYNQPQHF. In DNA form, the CDR3 reads TGTGCCAGCAGCCCCGGGTCGCCCTACAATCAGCCCCAGCATTTT. Full variable domain (missing parts from reference TRBV9 and TRBJ1-5): DSGVTQTPKHLITATGQRVTLRCSPRSGDLSVYWYQQSLDQGLQFLIQYYNGEERAKGNILERFSAQQFPDLHSELNLSSLELGDSALYFCASSPGSPYNQPQHFGDGTRLSIL.

This clonotype came up many times. The chain carries TRBV7-6 and TRBJ2-7, with D possibly TRBD1 on 6 matching bases. With 3 bases removed from V and 4 bases from J, the gap between germline ends came to 13 bases. The germline V gene encodes CDR1 SGHVS and CDR2 FNYEAQ. The CDR3 loop spans 14 amino acids. The CDR3, as DNA: TGTGCCAGCAGCTTGTGCAGGGACAAATACGAGCAGTACTTC. Its translation is CASSLCRDKYEQYF.

This clonotype was observed many times. The chain combines TRBV9 with TRBJ1-4; D not certain. The CDR3 totals 15 residues. Germline loops: CDR1 SGDLS, CDR2 YYNGEE. V lost 4 bases and J lost 8, with 18 bases in between. The CDR3 DNA is TGTGCCAGCAGCCCCCTGGGAGGGCTGGGCGAAAAACTGTTTTTT. Its translation is CASSPLGGLGEKLFF.

In its sample, this clonotype was seen many times. This chain uses TRBV9 with TRBJ2-1; perhaps D is TRBD1 or TRBD2 (6 bases each). The CDR3 sequence is 16 residues long. Germline V CDR1 and CDR2: SGDLS, YYNGEE. Trimming shortened V by 6 bases and J by 6 bases, and 22 bases separated the two germline ends. The CDR3: CASTEGGRGTFNEQFF. CDR3 DNA sequence: TGTGCCAGCACGGAGGGGGGCAGGGGAACTTTCAATGAGCAGTTCTTC.

This clonotype was counted many times. V usage is TRBV9 and J usage is TRBJ1-4, with TRBD1 as a possible D gene (6 bases). CDR3 length: 16 residues. Germline V lookup: CDR1 SGDLS, CDR2 YYNGEE. Deletions cut 0 bases from V and 7 bases from J, with 16 bases between. The CDR3 spells CASSVGGWGAREKLFF. The CDR3 coding sequence is TGTGCCAGCAGCGTAGGGGGCTGGGGGGCGCGTGAAAAACTGTTTTTT.

This clonotype was seen many times. This chain uses TRBV9 with TRBJ1-1, with D possibly TRBD1 on 6 matching bases. V dropped 3 bases and J dropped 0 bases, with 12 bases sitting between them. The V gene's germline CDR1 is SGDLS and CDR2 YYNGEE. CDR3 length equals 15 residues. CDR3 coding DNA: TGTGCCAGCAGCGAGGGGGGGGTCATGAACACTGAAGCTTTCTTT. It translates to CASSEGGVMNTEAFF.

Judged by abundance, this clonotype is medium-sized (0.01 to 0.1%). The chain links TRBV9 to TRBJ1-3; 12 bases are shared with TRBD1. The CDR3 length is 18 residues. With 4 bases clipped from V and 4 bases from J, the junction kept 12 bases outside the gene matches. CDR1 and CDR2 (germline): SGDLS, YYNGEE. The CDR3 DNA is TGTGCCAGCAGCCCCGACCCCCCCGGGACAGGGGGCGGAAACACCATATATTTT. It translates to CASSPDPPGTGGGNTIYF.

This clonotype is medium-sized (0.01 to 0.1%) by share. This rearrangement joins TRBV9 to TRBJ1-4; D uncertain. The V gene lost 1 base and the J gene lost 8 bases, with 18 bases spanning the gap. Germline V gene lookup returns CDR1 SGDLS and CDR2 YYNGEE. The CDR3 covers 16 residues. The CDR3 sequence is CASSVHDGRPTEKLFF. In nucleotides, the CDR3 is TGTGCCAGCAGCGTACACGACGGTAGGCCGACCGAAAAACTGTTTTTT.

This clonotype is labeled as medium-sized. The chain carries TRBV9 and TRBJ1-2; D perhaps matches TRBD1 (6 bases). Germline assignment: CDR1 SGDLS and CDR2 YYNGEE. This CDR3 has 13 residues. Trimming shortened V by 0 bases and J by 5 bases, and 8 bases separated the two germline ends. CDR3 DNA: TGTGCCAGCAGCGTAGGACAGGAATATGGCTACACCTTC. Translation: CASSVGQEYGYTF.

This clonotype has a count of ten or more. V gene TRBV9 combines with J gene TRBJ2-3; TRBD2 matches 8 bases. V dropped 2 bases and J dropped 5; count of bases not matched to a gene: 4. Germline values: CDR1 SGDLS, CDR2 YYNGEE. This CDR3 has 14 amino acids. The CDR3 DNA is TGTGCCAGCAGCGTCGCGGGGGGAAAAGATACGCAGTATTTT. Encoded protein: CASSVAGGKDTQYF.

This clonotype was counted many times. V usage is TRBV9 and J usage is TRBJ2-3; D is unclear. The CDR3 has 15 residues. Trimming left V 0 bases short and J 1 base short, with 9 bases between. Germline-derived CDR1 and CDR2 are SGDLS and YYNGEE. CDR3 nucleotides: TGTGCCAGCAGCGTAGCTGCGATTCGCACAGATACGCAGTATTTT. Translation gives CASSVAAIRTDTQYF.

This clonotype was picked up many times. The chain has TRBV21-1 and TRBJ2-1; the D call of TRBD1 is as the table states it, not checked on the DNA. TRBV21-1 counts as a pseudogene. This CDR3 spans 16 amino acids. The CDR3 loop is CASTPNHQPPNNEQFF. In DNA, the CDR3 is TGTGCCAGCACCCCAAATCATCAACCCCCGAACAATGAGCAGTTCTTC.

This clonotype has at least ten counts. The chain couples TRBV9 to TRBJ2-3, with 11 nucleotides matching TRBD2. Germline V gene sequence: CDR1 SGDLS, CDR2 YYNGEE. J lost 5 bases, V lost 0 bases, and 5 bases had no gene match. The CDR3 contains 16 residues. The CDR3 loop is CASSVAITSGGDTQYF. The DNA of the CDR3 is TGTGCCAGCAGCGTAGCTATTACTAGCGGGGGAGATACGCAGTATTTT.

This clonotype was seen ten or more times. This rearrangement joins TRBV9 to TRBJ2-3; D is perhaps TRBD1 or TRBD2 (6 bases each). Germline V gene lookup returns CDR1 SGDLS and CDR2 YYNGEE. V lost 0 bases and J lost 0, with 11 bases in between. This CDR3 spans 16 amino acids. The CDR3 coding sequence is TGTGCCAGCAGCGTAGGGGGGGCTCCTAGCACAGATACGCAGTATTTT. Translation: CASSVGGAPSTDTQYF.

There are many counts of this clonotype. The chain employs TRBV9 and TRBJ2-3; D not certain. Between the trimmed V and J ends, which lost 1 base and 0 bases, there was a span of 6 bases. The CDR3 contains 14 residues. Germline CDR1 reads SGDLS; CDR2 reads YYNGEE. The CDR3 DNA is TGTGCCAGCAGCGTAATATCTAGCACAGATACGCAGTATTTT. This translates into CASSVISSTDTQYF. Based on the CDR3 plus reference TRBV9 and TRBJ2-3, the full variable domain is DSGVTQTPKHLITATGQRVTLRCSPRSGDLSVYWYQQSLDQGLQFLIQYYNGEERAKGNILERFSAQQFPDLHSELNLSSLELGDSALYFCASSVISSTDTQYFGPGTRLTVL.